This paragraph reports one TCR beta chain. What it recognizes is unknown. Germline assignment: CDR1 MNHEY and CDR2 SVGAGI. Trimming pared 2 bases from V and 4 bases from J, leaving 12 bases between. CDR3 length: 14 amino acids. This record belongs to a study of OX40 agonist ivuxolimab in advanced cancers. The study's findings and limits: At 0.1 to 3.0 mg/kg and by week 6, clonal expansion occurred in CD4+ and CD8+ blood T cells.

The method was immunoSEQ multiplex PCR; TCRdb's version includes in-frame clones alone and lacks a portion of them. The sample lists 30,000 to 40,000 clones; roughly four fifths were seen once. This clonotype originated in an adult with an advanced solid tumor such as melanoma, head and neck, liver or kidney cancer. The sample here was CD4+ or CD8+ T cells sorted from blood, taken in a trial of the OX40 agonist ivuxolimab. V is TRBV6-5 and J is TRBJ2-7, with TRBD2 as a possible D gene (7 bases). The CDR3: CASSYEGGLYEQYF. The DNA of the CDR3 is TGTGCCAGCAGTTACGAGGGGGGGTTATACGAGCAGTACTTC.